A selection of T cell receptor beta chains follows, all from one sample in a study of T cells in tumors after PD-1 blockade. TCRdb's table, derived via immunoSEQ multiplex PCR, lists solely in-frame clones and lacks some. The sample includes tens of thousands of clones, just under 80% of them seen just once. The sample consisted of PBMCs, taken before anti-PD-1 treatment. These receptor sequences come from a human donor with basal cell carcinoma. Each CDR3 is given with its conserved first and last residue. Fields, in order: V gene, clone size, D gene, J gene, CDR3 protein, CDR3 DNA. The D gene is left open where the match is weak. Some rows mark clone size as missing; the rest say once, few, many or name a class of expanded clone.

TRBV19	once	TRBD2	TRBJ2-3	CASRAGGYTDTQYF	TGTGCCAGTAGAGCCGGGGGGTACACAGATACGCAGTATTTT
TRBV6-5	NA	NA	TRBJ2-3	CASSLLGTSTDTQYF	TGTGCCAGCAGCCTGCTCGGGACTAGCACAGATACGCAGTATTTT
TRBV25-1	NA	NA	TRBJ2-1	CASTEYGITYNEQFF	TGTGCCAGCACTGAATATGGTATTACCTACAATGAGCAGTTCTTC
TRBV3-1/TRBV3-2	NA	NA	TRBJ2-1	CASSRTGEQFF	TGTGCCAGCAGCCGGACTGGAGAGCAGTTCTTC
TRBV6-4	NA	NA	TRBJ2-1	CASSDSGSNEQFF	TGTGCCAGCAGTGACTCGGGATCTAATGAGCAGTTCTTC
TRBV30	NA	NA	TRBJ2-3	CAWRTYTDTQYF	TGTGCCTGGAGAACATACACAGATACGCAGTATTTT
TRBV5-1	NA	TRBD2	TRBJ2-3	CASSPGLASTDTQYF	TGCGCCAGCAGCCCGGGACTAGCGAGCACAGATACGCAGTATTTT
TRBV10-2	NA	NA	TRBJ1-6	CASSEQGYNSPLHF	TGCGCCAGCAGTGAACAGGGTTATAATTCACCCCTCCACTTT
TRBV15	many	TRBD1	TRBJ1-1	CATSVRQGAVGDTEAFF	TGTGCCACCAGCGTCCGACAGGGGGCCGTTGGGGACACTGAAGCTTTCTTT
TRBV28	few	TRBD2	TRBJ2-1	CASSPSGGRSNEQFF	TGTGCCAGCAGCCCAAGCGGGGGAAGGTCGAATGAGCAGTTCTTC
TRBV5-1	few	NA	TRBJ1-2	CASSLRTDDNYGYTF	TGCGCCAGCAGCTTGCGGACGGACGATAACTATGGCTACACCTTC
TRBV12-3/TRBV12-4	NA	NA	TRBJ1-1	CANGPGATEAFF	TGTGCCAACGGCCCAGGGGCCACTGAAGCTTTCTTT
TRBV30	NA	NA	TRBJ1-5	CAWSVGQNNQPQHF	TGTGCCTGGAGTGTAGGCCAGAACAATCAGCCCCAGCATTTT
TRBV27	NA	NA	TRBJ2-1	CASSLRAGKNNEQFF	TGTGCCAGCAGTTTAAGGGCAGGAAAAAACAATGAGCAGTTCTTC
TRBV14	NA	TRBD1	TRBJ2-1	CASSQQGAIGNEQFF	TGTGCCAGCAGCCAACAGGGGGCTATAGGCAATGAGCAGTTCTTC
TRBV7-2	NA	NA	TRBJ2-1	CASSLAGGNNEQFF	TGTGCCAGCAGCTTAGCGGGGGGAAACAATGAGCAGTTCTTC
TRBV29-1	few	TRBD1	TRBJ1-1	CSVIRGEAFF	TGCAGCGTGATCAGGGGGGAAGCTTTCTTT
TRBV19	NA	TRBD1	TRBJ1-1	CASSTRDSWNTEAFF	TGTGCCAGTAGTACGAGGGACAGTTGGAACACTGAAGCTTTCTTT
TRBV4-1	few	TRBD2	TRBJ2-1	CASSTPERGVRDEQFF	TGCGCCAGCAGCACCCCCGAGCGGGGGGTCCGGGATGAGCAGTTCTTC
TRBV27	once	NA	TRBJ1-1	CASNGRTLDTEAFF	TGTGCCAGCAACGGGCGGACTTTAGACACTGAAGCTTTCTTT
TRBV7-6	few	NA	TRBJ2-1	CASSLAGDNEQFF	TGTGCCAGCAGCTTAGCAGGGGACAATGAGCAGTTCTTC
TRBV12-3/TRBV12-4	NA	NA	TRBJ1-6	CASSLAVISPLHF	TGTGCCAGCAGTTTAGCGGTGATATCACCCCTCCACTTT
TRBV5-4	NA	NA	TRBJ1-6	CASSPDRTWGNSPLHF	TGTGCCAGCAGCCCGGACCGGACTTGGGGTAATTCACCCCTCCACTTT
TRBV7-6	NA	TRBD2	TRBJ2-1	CASSKGLAGEDEQFF	TGTGCCAGCAGCAAGGGACTAGCGGGGGAGGATGAGCAGTTCTTC
TRBV14	once	NA	TRBJ2-5	CASSQAGGYQETQYF	TGTGCCAGCAGCCAAGCAGGGGGGTACCAAGAGACCCAGTACTTC
TRBV18	once	TRBD2	TRBJ2-7	CASSPPRTSGGEQYF	TGTGCCAGCTCACCCCCAAGGACTAGCGGGGGGGAGCAGTACTTC
TRBV4-1	NA	NA	TRBJ2-3	CASSQYPYMGPTQYF	TGCGCCAGCAGCCAATACCCCTACATGGGTCCCACGCAGTATTTT
TRBV5-1	NA	TRBD1	TRBJ1-5	CASSLDQGGQPQHF	TGCGCCAGCAGCTTGGACCAGGGGGGGCAGCCCCAGCATTTT
TRBV3-1/TRBV3-2	once	NA	TRBJ2-7	CASSRTSYEQYF	TGTGCCAGCAGCCGAACTAGCTACGAGCAGTACTTC
TRBV4-1	NA	TRBD1	TRBJ2-2	CASSQVQASEVDRPITGELFF	TGCGCCAGCAGCCAAGTTCAGGCCTCGGAAGTGGACAGGCCGATAACCGGGGAGCTGTTTTTT
TRBV2	NA	NA	TRBJ2-7	CASQGLSYEQYF	TGTGCCAGTCAGGGACTCTCCTACGAGCAGTACTTC
TRBV9	NA	TRBD1	TRBJ1-4	CASSRTGDEKLFF	TGTGCCAGCAGCAGGACAGGGGATGAAAAACTGTTTTTT
TRBV5-6	NA	NA	TRBJ1-2	CASSLSNRQRYGYTF	TGTGCCAGCAGCTTGAGCAACCGACAGCGATATGGCTACACCTTC
TRBV27	NA	NA	TRBJ1-6	CASSYYSANSPLHF	TGTGCCAGCAGTTACTACTCAGCTAATTCACCCCTCCACTTT
TRBV5-5	NA	NA	TRBJ1-4	CASSFGQANEKLFF	TGTGCCAGCAGCTTTGGACAAGCTAATGAAAAACTGTTTTTT
TRBV9	NA	TRBD2	TRBJ2-3	CASSSPNLAGLDTQYF	TGTGCCAGCAGCTCGCCCAACTTAGCGGGGCTCGATACGCAGTATTTT
TRBV7-9	NA	NA	TRBJ1-1	CASGRTPGTEAFF	TGTGCCAGCGGTAGGACCCCGGGGACTGAAGCTTTCTTT
TRBV7-6	NA	TRBD2	TRBJ2-1	CASSRAPLSGVYNEQFF	TGTGCCAGCAGCCGCGCCCCTTTGAGCGGGGTGTACAATGAGCAGTTCTTC
TRBV3-1/TRBV3-2	NA	TRBD2	TRBJ2-3	CASSQGAGGPSDTQYF	TGTGCCAGCAGCCAGGGAGCGGGGGGGCCTTCAGATACGCAGTATTTT
TRBV7-6	NA	NA	TRBJ1-5	CASSLGGGQPQHF	TGTGCCAGCAGCTTAGGGGGGGGCCAGCCCCAGCATTTT
TRBV2	few	NA	TRBJ1-1	CATPRTDLRDTEAFF	TGTGCCACCCCTCGGACTGACCTAAGGGACACTGAAGCTTTCTTT
TRBV6-5	NA	NA	TRBJ1-2	CASTLGPGGYTF	TGTGCCAGCACCCTAGGCCCGGGGGGCTACACCTTC
TRBV6-5	few	NA	TRBJ2-7	CASRQSNEQYF	TGTGCCAGCAGACAGAGTAACGAGCAGTACTTC
TRBV7-2	NA	NA	TRBJ2-3	CASSDTSFVTDTQYF	TGTGCCAGCAGCGACACTAGCTTTGTCACAGATACGCAGTATTTT
TRBV7-8	NA	TRBD1	TRBJ1-2	CASSLAWDSNYGYTF	TGTGCCAGCAGCTTAGCTTGGGACAGTAACTATGGCTACACCTTC
TRBV2	NA	NA	TRBJ1-1	CASRSGRNTEAFF	TGTGCCAGCAGGTCTGGGAGGAACACTGAAGCTTTCTTT
TRBV6-5	many	TRBD1	TRBJ1-2	CASRTGSSGYTF	TGTGCCAGCAGGACAGGGTCGTCGGGCTACACCTTC
TRBV6-6	NA	TRBD1	TRBJ1-4	CASSRMPGQGTSVYGSEKLFF	TGTGCCAGCAGTCGTATGCCGGGACAGGGGACGAGTGTATATGGATCTGAAAAACTGTTTTTT
TRBV7-2	NA	NA	TRBJ2-6	CASSSRLAGANVLTF	TGTGCCAGCAGCTCCAGACTGGCTGGGGCCAACGTCCTGACTTTC
TRBV4-1	NA	NA	TRBJ2-1	CASSQAGLQVQFF	TGCGCCAGCAGCCAAGCGGGGCTGCAGGTACAGTTCTTC
TRBV2	NA	NA	TRBJ2-3	CASRALGGSTDTQYF	TGTGCCAGCAGAGCCCTAGGGGGGAGCACAGATACGCAGTATTTT
TRBV5-1	NA	TRBD1	TRBJ2-4	CASSPWTGGGNIQYF	TGCGCCAGCAGCCCCTGGACAGGGGGGGGGAACATTCAGTACTTC